The clone carrying this T cell receptor (beta chain) was picked up many times. The CDR3 totals 16 residues. J gave up 8 bases and V 6 bases, and 9 bases lay outside the gene matches. Time point described: sample taken at primary tumor resection. Sequencing covered unsorted whole RNA taken from tumor, nontumor lung or frozen PBMC. One entry per CDR3 protein, called by TCRdb with MiXCR from the 5' RACE reads. The sample lists tens of thousands of distinct CDR3 sequences, 13% seen once, with approximately 7% in the top ten. This sample was taken from a study of spatial heterogeneity in lung cancer. The chain combines TRBV12-3 or TRBV12-4 with TRBJ2-1; 14 bases are shared with TRBD2. The TCR was taken from a male donor with early-stage non-small cell lung cancer. The material was PBMCs, obtained at surgery. The CDR3 loop reads CASSRGLAGAGDEQFF. DNA of the CDR3: TGTGCCAGCAGCCGGGGACTAGCGGGAGCCGGTGATGAGCAGTTCTTC.